The sequence of this T cell receptor (beta chain) was determined in a study of regulatory T cells in long-lasting Graves disease (dated by TCRdb to about 2021). Some background on the complete study: Persistent Graves' disease was defined as persistently positive TSH receptor autoantibodies together with antithyroid drug treatment for over 5 years. Patients with persistent Graves' disease were compared with patients with newly diagnosed Graves' disease using TCR sequencing and RNA sequencing of peripheral blood. The study took place in China and was registered as a clinical trial. A total of 33 samples underwent TCR sequencing, from 13 patients with persistent Graves' disease and 20 or so patients with newly diagnosed Graves' disease. In the clinical cohort, patients with persistent Graves' disease had used antithyroid drugs for an average of about 10.3 years.

The label giving this sample's time point can be read as: persistent/refractory GD, antithyroid drugs over 5 years with positive TRAb. For both TCR sequencing and RNA sequencing, RNA was extracted from PBMCs using TRIzol. The diagnosis of Graves' disease was made according to American Thyroid Association guidelines. Recruitment of patients was carried out at an endocrinology department in Xi'an, China. Each patient gave approximately 10 milliliters of peripheral blood, collected in an EDTA anticoagulant tube. Ficoll Paque Plus density gradient separation was used to isolate PBMCs, and no further T cell sorting was performed. An Agilent 2100 Bioanalyzer and agarose gel were used to check RNA quality, while a NanoDrop 2000 measured RNA concentration. This clonotype was recorded at least ten times. Its specific antigen is unknown. No base quality information exists; no much larger clone differs at one position.

Receptor amplification or capture employed multiplex PCR. For sequencing, an Illumina HiSeq 4000 was employed. iRepertoire HTBI primers and Arm-PCR amplification of CDR3 regions were used to construct TCR beta libraries. PCR products were gel purified before sequencing. As for the original processing: Across samples, about 64 TRBV and around 15 TRBJ segments were identified and used for gene usage analysis of CDR3 amino acid clonotypes. COPE and FqMerger were used to merge the filtered high-quality paired reads into contigs. BLAST was used to align contigs to IMGT TRBV, TRBD and TRBJ reference genes, and CDR3 was defined according to IMGT. Any clonotype with a frequency above 0.1% was classified as a highly expanded clone. Repertoire diversity was measured by Shannon entropy, and V-J evenness by the Gini coefficient. A clonotype found in more than one individual was treated as public. TCRdb reanalyzed the raw reads on its own, using fastp at Q25 for trimming and MiXCR for clone calling, and kept in-frame beta chains. Each CDR3 protein appears once, grouped with its most common genes and DNA. The V and J calls come from TCRdb's annotation, not from the publication. The sample table contains 500,000 to 800,000 distinct CDR3 sequences; only one count was recorded for approximately 31% of them. The ten largest make up 40% to 55% of the sample.

The V and J ends are trimmed by 3 bases and 1 base, leaving 12 bases between them. Its CDR3 holds 14 amino acids, cysteine through phenylalanine. Of the read, only the CDR3 DNA is kept; its 42 bases are in frame from base 1. Based on the germline V gene (reference sequence), the CDR1 and CDR2 sequences are DFQATT and SNEGSKA. Broad study findings and their caveats: Patients with persistent disease shared more public clonotypes (approximately 2,500) than newly diagnosed patients did (roughly 970). Sequencing and analysis were limited to the TCR beta chain. The small sample size was acknowledged by the authors as a limitation that may reduce accuracy. Lower TCR Shannon entropy and fewer highly expanded clones were observed in persistent Graves' disease patients than in newly diagnosed patients, which suggested clonal expansion. Persistent disease showed preferential use of TRBV28, TRBJ1-2 and TRBJ2-5, whereas newly diagnosed disease favored TRBV20-1 and TRBJ2-1. The study examined only peripheral blood because the primary lesion, thyroid tissue, could not be accessed.

This TCR was recovered from a female donor with Graves disease. The chain joins TRBV20-1 to TRBJ2-5; no D gene is confidently identified. Sample: peripheral blood mononuclear cells (PBMCs), taken when the disease was refractory, from a patient treated with antithyroid drugs. The base sequence is TGCAGTGCTAGTGTTGGCGGAGTCCAAGAGACCCAGTACTTC. This translates into CSASVGGVQETQYF.